This T cell receptor beta chain was captured by sequencing in a study of tumor and adjacent non-tumor tissue in lung cancer. The library came from three nested PCR rounds adapted from ARM-PCR protocols. TCRdb reprocessed the multiplex PCR reads with MiXCR, giving one entry per CDR3 protein. The sample holds 55,000 to 65,000 distinct CDR3 sequences, roughly 57% seen once. Germline CDR1 and CDR2: MNHNY and SVGAGI (reference sequence). V lost 2 bases and J lost 4, with 11 bases in between. The CDR3 has 14 residues. This clonotype qualifies as medium-sized (0.01 to 0.1%). No cell sorting was done before RNA was extracted from the tissue. This non-tumor lung sample came from over 3 cm beyond the tumor edge.

Sequenced sample: distant non-tumor lung tissue. This receptor was identified in a man aged 65 to 85 with non-small cell lung cancer. The rearrangement uses TRBV6-6 and TRBJ2-5; unclear D gene. The CDR3 region has the DNA TGTGCCAGCAGTTACCAGCCTAGTAGAGAGACCCAGTACTTC. Amino acid sequence: CASSYQPSRETQYF.